This T cell receptor (beta chain) was recorded in a study of early T cells in non-severe SARS-CoV-2 infection. Study as a whole: With bulk RNA from unsorted whole blood as input, sequencing yielded unpaired chains. Broader study findings: Database matching using VDJdb favored anti-spike CD8 responses, with private and CD4 specificities left missing.

Unique molecular identifier tags were affixed to discrete cDNA molecules. TCRdb processed the 5' RACE reads anew with MiXCR; each CDR3 protein has one entry. In the table there are about 110,000 distinct CDR3 sequences, around 10% of which are singletons. The V segment lost 0 bases and the J segment 7 bases; nucleotides outside the gene matches: 3. Germline CDR1 is DFQATT and CDR2 is SNEGSKA (reference sequence). This CDR3 has 13 residues. On this clonotype itself: The antigen remains undetermined.

The receptor's source is an adult who was a healthcare worker with PCR-confirmed SARS-CoV-2 infection or an uninfected control (not recorded which). The chain has TRBV20-1 and TRBJ2-5; TRBD2 matches 9 bases. Sequences were obtained from whole blood. The CDR3 nucleotides are TGCAGTGCTAGAGATCAAGCGGGGGGGACCCAGTACTTC. Encoded protein: CSARDQAGGTQYF.